This TCR beta chain was observed in a study of shared clonotypes between healthy human individuals. Study-level background: CD4 naive cells filled three plates per donor, CD4 memory three, CD8 naive two and CD8 memory one. Overall study findings and caveats: The sampled material consisted only of blood, and tissue repertoires are likely to differ. The diversity represented, both genetic and in exposure history, was limited by few donors.

Only in-frame clones appear in the TCRdb table, and some are missing; sequencing was by immunoSEQ multiplex PCR. The sample contains hundreds of thousands of clones, 95% to 97% of which appear only once. Only CD45RO-negative cells positively selected for CCR7 counted as naive CD8 cells, so terminally differentiated effector memory CD45RA+ cells were excluded. As concerns this clone: What it binds is not known.

This CDR3 has 14 amino acids. V lost 5 bases, J lost 8 bases, and 5 bases stayed unmatched. Germline lookup yields CDR1 SEHNR and CDR2 FQNEAQ (reference sequence). This receptor was identified in a young woman in good health. The sequencing sample was made of naive CD8+ T cells sorted from blood. This sequence joins TRBV7-9 and TRBJ1-4, with 10 positions matching TRBD1. The CDR3, as DNA: TGTGCCAGCAGCCGGGACAGGGGTATAGAAAAACTGTTTTTT. This gives the protein CASSRDRGIEKLFF.